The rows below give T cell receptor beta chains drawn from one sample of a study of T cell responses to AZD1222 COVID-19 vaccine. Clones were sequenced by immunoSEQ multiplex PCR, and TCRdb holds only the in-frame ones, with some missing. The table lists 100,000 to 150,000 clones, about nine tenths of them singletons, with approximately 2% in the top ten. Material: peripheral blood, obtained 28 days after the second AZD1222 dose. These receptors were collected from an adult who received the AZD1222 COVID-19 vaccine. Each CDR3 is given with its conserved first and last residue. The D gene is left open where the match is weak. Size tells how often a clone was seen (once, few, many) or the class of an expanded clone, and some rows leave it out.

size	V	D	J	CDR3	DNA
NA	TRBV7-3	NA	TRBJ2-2	CASSLRMAGELFF	TGTGCCAGCAGCTTAAGGATGGCCGGGGAGCTGTTTTTT
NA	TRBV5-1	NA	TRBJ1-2	CASKVQDDYGYTF	TGCGCCAGCAAGGTACAGGACGACTATGGCTACACCTTC
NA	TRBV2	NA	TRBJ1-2	CAGRDSNYGYTF	TGTGCCGGCCGGGATAGTAACTATGGCTACACCTTC
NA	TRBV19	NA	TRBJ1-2	CASTETQGYGYTF	TGTGCCAGTACCGAAACACAGGGTTACGGCTACACCTTC
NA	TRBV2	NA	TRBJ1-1	CASSEGGTTEAFF	TGTGCCAGCAGTGAAGGAGGGACCACTGAAGCTTTCTTT
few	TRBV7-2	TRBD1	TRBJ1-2	CASSSQGAQGGYTF	TGTGCCAGCAGCTCACAGGGGGCTCAGGGTGGCTACACCTTC
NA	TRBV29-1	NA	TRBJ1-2	CSVVGTEAWGYTF	TGCAGCGTCGTCGGGACGGAGGCTTGGGGCTACACCTTC
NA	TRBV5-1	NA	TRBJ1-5	CASSLDGDGSNQPQHF	TGCGCCAGCAGCTTGGATGGAGATGGTAGCAATCAGCCCCAGCATTTT
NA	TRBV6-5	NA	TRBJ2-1	CASSYGGLGYNEQFF	TGTGCCAGCAGTTACGGGGGACTTGGATACAATGAGCAGTTCTTC
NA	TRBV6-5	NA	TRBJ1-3	CASRALGENTIYF	TGTGCCAGCAGAGCCCTGGGAGAGAACACCATATATTTT
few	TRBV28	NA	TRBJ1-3	CASTSTVSGNTIYF	TGTGCCAGCACCTCGACAGTCTCTGGAAACACCATATATTTT
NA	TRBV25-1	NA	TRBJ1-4	CASNRAGYNEKLFF	TGTGCCAGTAATCGTGCTGGGTATAATGAAAAACTGTTTTTT
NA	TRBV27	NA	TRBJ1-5	CASSLSTASNQPQHF	TGTGCCAGCAGTTTATCTACGGCCAGCAATCAGCCCCAGCATTTT
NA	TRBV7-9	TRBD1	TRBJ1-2	CASSHGQELYGYTF	TGTGCCAGCAGCCACGGACAGGAACTCTATGGCTACACCTTC
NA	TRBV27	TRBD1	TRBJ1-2	CASRDTGGKGYTF	TGTGCCAGCAGGGACACAGGGGGAAAAGGCTACACCTTC
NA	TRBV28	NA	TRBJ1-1	CASSLGGRGAFF	TGTGCCAGCAGTTTAGGAGGGCGGGGAGCTTTCTTT
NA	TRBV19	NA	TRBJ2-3	CASSGGAMGDTQYF	TGTGCCAGTAGTGGTGGGGCTATGGGGGATACGCAGTATTTT
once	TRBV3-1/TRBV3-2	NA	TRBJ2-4	CASSQEGSLGNIQYF	TGTGCCAGCAGCCAAGAAGGTAGTCTAGGAAACATTCAGTACTTC
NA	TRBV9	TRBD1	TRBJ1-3	CASSGDSHISGNTIYF	TGTGCCAGCAGCGGGGACAGTCATATCTCTGGAAACACCATATATTTT
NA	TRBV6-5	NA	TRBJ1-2	CASIRQLNYGYTF	TGTGCCAGCATCCGACAGCTTAACTATGGCTACACCTTC